The 21 T cell receptor beta chains below all came from one sample that was sequenced in a study of T cell responses to AZD1222 COVID-19 vaccine. Repertoires were generated with immunoSEQ multiplex PCR, while TCRdb's copy carries only in-frame clones and drops some. The table lists about 42,000 clones, over 80% of them singletons. Here the sequenced sample was peripheral blood, taken 28 days after the second AZD1222 dose. Every receptor here comes from an adult who received the AZD1222 COVID-19 vaccine.

The genes are TRBV10-3 and TRBJ2-1, with TRBD1 matching over 8 bases. Germline-derived CDR1 and CDR2 are ENHRY and SYGVKD. This CDR3 is 14 amino acids long. The junction had 8 bases not matched to a gene; V was cut back by 8 bases and J by 5 bases. The chain's CDR3 is CAIGRTGGHNEQFF. CDR3 DNA: TGTGCCATCGGACGTACAGGGGGACACAATGAGCAGTTCTTC.

The chain employs TRBV30 and TRBJ1-5; TRBD1 aligns across 9 bases. The germline V gene encodes CDR1 GTSNPN and CDR2 SVGIG (reference sequence). V lost 5 bases and J lost 5; bases outside the gene matches: 10. The CDR3 is 15 residues long. The CDR3 coding sequence is TGTGCCTGGTGCCCGGGACAGGGATTTGATCAGCCCCAGCATTTT. As protein: CAWCPGQGFDQPQHF.

For the CDR3, the DNA is TGTGCCAGCAGCCCCTGGGGTGGGGGTTCGGGGGAGACCCAGTACTTC. Encoded protein: CASSPWGGGSGETQYF. V is TRBV5-6 and J is TRBJ2-5, with D perhaps matching TRBD1 or TRBD2 (5 bases each). The germline V gene encodes CDR1 SGHDT and CDR2 YYEEEE. The CDR3 extends over 16 amino acids. Between the trimmed V and J ends, which lost 4 bases and 5 bases, there was a span of 21 bases.

The genes are TRBV11-2 and TRBJ1-5; D might be TRBD1 (5 bases). The CDR3 extends over 14 amino acids. CDR1 and CDR2 from the germline V gene are SGHAT and FQNNGV. V lost 2 bases to trimming and J lost 6 bases, with 11 bases between them. CDR3 sequence: CASSLSGRGQPQHF. DNA for the CDR3: TGTGCCAGCAGCTTATCAGGGAGAGGTCAGCCCCAGCATTTT.

The chain employs TRBV5-1 and TRBJ1-2; the match to TRBD1 covers 7 bases. Looked up from germline, CDR1 is SGHRS and CDR2 is YFSETQ. Losses at the gene ends were 5 bases for V and 6 bases for J; bases not matched to a gene: 13. This CDR3 is built from 15 residues. The CDR3 here is CASSYTRQGSNGYTF. In DNA, the CDR3 is TGCGCCAGCAGTTACACCAGACAGGGTTCGAATGGCTACACCTTC.

V usage is TRBV4-1 and J usage is TRBJ1-2, with D possibly TRBD1 on 5 matching bases. The germline V gene encodes CDR1 MGHRA and CDR2 YSYEKL. The length of the CDR3 is 16 residues. With 1 base removed from V and 4 bases from J, the gap between germline ends came to 16 bases. The CDR3 spells CASSQVGAGSSYGYTF. CDR3 coding DNA: TGCGCCAGCAGCCAAGTTGGGGCAGGGTCCAGCTATGGCTACACCTTC.

This chain joins TRBV6-5 and TRBJ1-4; 12 nucleotides line up with TRBD1. V shed 8 bases, J shed 7 bases, and the junction held 5 bases outside the gene matches. The CDR3 loop spans 14 amino acids. CDR1 and CDR2 from the germline V gene are MNHEY and SVGAGI. The CDR3 is CASGRDRGREKLFF. CDR3 coding DNA: TGTGCCAGCGGTAGGGACAGGGGGCGTGAAAAACTGTTTTTT.

This rearrangement joins TRBV2 to TRBJ2-2; 9 nucleotides align to TRBD1. J gave up 6 bases and V 1 base, and 9 bases lay outside the gene matches. The CDR3 runs to 17 residues. Germline V gene lookup returns CDR1 SNHLY and CDR2 FYNNEI. The CDR3 nucleotides are TGTGCCAGCAGTGAAGTGAGGCCGAGACAGGGGGCCGGGGAGCTGTTTTTT. Translation gives CASSEVRPRQGAGELFF.

This chain joins TRBV27 and TRBJ1-3; tentative D call: TRBD1 (5 bases). The CDR3 covers 18 residues. With 2 bases removed from V and 0 bases from J, the gap between germline ends came to 17 bases. Germline-derived CDR1 and CDR2 are MNHEY and SMNVEV (reference sequence). The DNA of the CDR3 is TGTGCCAGCAGTTTAATTGGAAGGGGCGGCACCTCTGGAAACACCATATATTTT. It codes for CASSLIGRGGTSGNTIYF.

The rearrangement links TRBV5-1 to TRBJ2-1; TRBD1 matches 7 bases. With V trimmed by 4 bases and J by 5 bases, 9 bases remained unmatched. The germline gives CDR1 SGHRS, CDR2 YFSETQ. The CDR3 is 15 residues long. CDR3 sequence reads: CASSLVGQRHNEQFF. Written as DNA, the CDR3 is TGCGCCAGCAGCCTGGTGGGACAGAGGCACAATGAGCAGTTCTTC. The variable domain in full, with the rest retrieved from reference TRBV5-1 and TRBJ2-1, is KAGVTQTPRYLIKTRGQQVTLSCSPISGHRSVSWYQQTPGQGLQFLFEYFSETQRNKGNFPGRFSGRQFSNSRSEMNVSTLELGDSALYLCASSLVGQRHNEQFFGPGTRLTVL.

The rearrangement uses TRBV7-2 and TRBJ2-5, with D uncertain. Trimming removed 1 base from V and 4 bases from J, with 7 bases in between. CDR1 is SGHTA and CDR2 is FQGNSA in the germline V gene. The CDR3 sequence is 13 residues long. In DNA, the CDR3 is TGTGCCAGCAGCTTAGGGTTGAGAGAGACCCAGTACTTC. It yields the protein CASSLGLRETQYF. The full variable domain, rest sourced from reference TRBV7-2 and TRBJ2-5, is GAGVSQSPSNKVTEKGKDVELRCDPISGHTALYWYRQSLGQGLEFLIYFQGNSAPDKSGLPSDRFSAERTGGSVSTLTIQRTQQEDSAVYLCASSLGLRETQYFGPGTRLLVL.

The chain combines TRBV2 with TRBJ1-5, with TRBD1 identical over 7 bases. The CDR3 has 15 residues. V was pared by 8 bases and J by 5 bases, with 12 bases of the junction left unmatched. Germline CDR1 SNHLY, CDR2 FYNNEI. In DNA, the CDR3 is TGTGCCAGCCTACCTCGACAGGGCATGGATCAGCCCCAGCATTTT. Its protein is CASLPRQGMDQPQHF.

This clone came up once. The V and J genes are TRBV5-1 and TRBJ1-2; weak D call: TRBD1 (6 bases). The CDR3 length is 14 residues. Germline V gene sequence: CDR1 SGHRS, CDR2 YFSETQ. V lost 0 bases to trimming and J lost 8 bases, with 14 bases between them. In DNA, the CDR3 is TGCGCCAGCAGCTTGGCTCAGGGGCGATGGGGCTACACCTTC. It specifies CASSLAQGRWGYTF.

The rearrangement joins TRBV20-1 to TRBJ2-7; D remains unclear. Trimming pared 6 bases from V and 6 bases from J, leaving 12 bases between. Germline-derived CDR1 and CDR2 are DFQATT and SNEGSKA (reference sequence). This CDR3 is built from 11 residues. The CDR3 DNA is TGCAGTGCAGTAGACTCCCTCGAGCAGTACTTC. This codes for CSAVDSLEQYF.

The CDR3 bases are TGTGCCAGTAGTGGCCCAGCACCCGATATCAATGAGCAGTTCTTC. This gives the protein CASSGPAPDINEQFF. This rearrangement joins TRBV19 to TRBJ2-1; D unclear. This CDR3 is 15 amino acids long. The V end was cut by 5 bases, the J end by 6 bases, with 17 bases between. Germline CDR1 is LNHDA and CDR2 is SQIVND (reference sequence).

Only a few counts were recorded for this clone. The V and J genes are TRBV4-2 and TRBJ2-7; 7 bases are shared with TRBD2. The V and J ends lost 4 bases and 0 bases, in that order; junction bases with no gene match: 9. Germline lookup yields CDR1 LGHNA and CDR2 YNFKEQ. CDR3 length: 16 residues. The CDR3 sequence is CASSPGSQRDSYEQYF. The DNA for the CDR3 is TGTGCCAGCAGCCCCGGTTCCCAGCGGGACTCCTACGAGCAGTACTTC.

CDR3: CASSDLQGSQPQHF. The CDR3 region has the DNA TGTGCCAGCAGCGACCTACAGGGGAGTCAGCCCCAGCATTTT. The rearrangement joins TRBV2 to TRBJ1-5; 7 bases are shared with TRBD1. This CDR3 contains 14 residues. V lost 6 bases and J lost 6; bases outside the gene matches: 8. The V gene's germline CDR1 is SNHLY and CDR2 FYNNEI.

This clone was picked up a small number of times. The chain employs TRBV4-1 and TRBJ2-5, with TRBD1 matching 11 bases. V shed 4 bases, J shed 5 bases, and the junction held 6 bases outside the gene matches. The CDR3 runs 15 residues. Germline V gene lookup returns CDR1 MGHRA and CDR2 YSYEKL. CDR3 nucleotides: TGCGCCAGCAGCCGCGGGACAGGGGGTTGGGAGACCCAGTACTTC. It is translated as CASSRGTGGWETQYF.

This chain uses TRBV6-5 with TRBJ1-2; 8 bases fit TRBD1. Germline-derived CDR1 and CDR2 are MNHEY and SVGAGI. Unmatched junction bases numbered 4, after V lost 4 bases and J lost 0 bases. This CDR3 comprises 15 residues. The CDR3 nucleotides read TGTGCCAGCAGTTCACAGGGGGGGACTAACTATGGCTACACCTTC. It specifies CASSSQGGTNYGYTF.

The rearrangement joins TRBV18 to TRBJ1-1; no reliable D call. This CDR3 region has 13 residues. Trimming took 2 bases from V and 2 from J, leaving 6 bases between them. Germline CDR1 KGHSH, CDR2 LQKENI. The chain's CDR3 is CASSPMANTEAFF. CDR3 sequence (DNA): TGTGCCAGCTCACCAATGGCCAACACTGAAGCTTTCTTT.

The chain combines TRBV5-1 with TRBJ2-5; TRBD2 aligns across 10 bases. V lost 4 bases, J lost 3 bases, and 9 bases stayed unmatched. The CDR3 consists of 16 residues. From germline, CDR1 is SGHRS and CDR2 YFSETQ. Here the CDR3 DNA reads TGCGCCAGCAGCCAGTTTGTAGCGGGGGGAGAAGAGACCCAGTACTTC. This encodes CASSQFVAGGEETQYF.